Given below is one T cell receptor beta chain in context. Its antigen is currently unknown. The sample originates from a study of T cell responses to AZD1222 COVID-19 vaccine. Study-wide results and limits: Mostly white British, mostly female donors; authors suggested clonal diversity may be underestimated. The repertoires were collected only after the peak T cell response. Vaccination with two AZD1222 doses was followed by a rise in Spike-specific TCR breadth and depth.

Whether given at about 4 or about 12 weeks, second doses were pooled. Looked up from germline, CDR1 is MGHRA and CDR2 is YSYEKL. V lost 1 base and J 3 bases, leaving 9 bases between the germline ends. This CDR3 has 14 amino acids. Assay used: immunoSEQ multiplex PCR; TCRdb lists only in-frame clones, some missing. The sample holds roughly 100,000 clones, roughly nine tenths seen once. This chain links TRBV4-1 with TRBJ2-5; the D is unclear. The clonotype comes from an adult who received the AZD1222 COVID-19 vaccine. Sequencing was performed on peripheral blood, taken 28 days after the second AZD1222 dose. The CDR3: CASSQVGKEETQYF. Here the CDR3 DNA reads TGCGCCAGCAGCCAAGTAGGGAAGGAAGAGACCCAGTACTTC.